This entry concerns a single T cell receptor beta chain. These data are taken from a study of blood T cell repertoires in COVID-19. Study background: Samples came from the United States, Italy and Spain, spanning acute and convalescent COVID-19.

Trimming left V 2 bases short and J 10 bases short, with 27 bases between. CDR3 length: 18 residues. Germline lookup yields CDR1 WNHNN and CDR2 SYGVQD (reference sequence). Using immunoSEQ multiplex PCR, the repertoire was profiled, and TCRdb retains in-frame clones only, with some absent. The table lists some 41,000 clones, approximately 91% of them singletons. This clonotype was obtained from a man aged 55 to 70 with active COVID-19. The specimen was peripheral blood. J is TRBJ2-1 and V is TRBV10-1; D possibly corresponds to TRBD2 (6 bases). The CDR3: CASSEESKGRDNSGEQFF. CDR3 coding DNA: TGCGCCAGCAGTGAGGAGTCTAAGGGGCGGGATAACAGCGGGGAGCAGTTCTTC.